The entry below gives a single T cell receptor (beta chain) sequence along with its context. Authors' processing steps: It was from reference gene primer amplification that nucleated cell counts were estimated. Produced via immunoSEQ multiplex PCR; TCRdb's table is partial and in-frame only. V, J and clone size reflect that table, while D and trimming were determined from the DNA. The table lists about 76,000 clones, 80% to 95% of them singletons. This entry belongs to a study of blood T cell repertoires in COVID-19. Study as a whole: Collection of acute and convalescent COVID-19 samples took place in the United States, Italy and Spain. T cells, B-cell-depleted T cells, or PBMCs supplied cDNA or gDNA.

The sample comprised peripheral blood. The clonotype comes from a woman between 50 and 59 years old in a cohort sampled during active COVID-19.

CDR3 nucleotides: TGTGCCAGCAGCGTAGGAGCGGGAGGAGAGGAGACCCAGTACTTC. Translation: CASSVGAGGEETQYF. The chain combines TRBV9 with TRBJ2-5; 9 bases map to TRBD2. The ends lost 0 bases at V and 5 bases at J; junction bases unmatched: 5. Germline V gene lookup returns CDR1 SGDLS and CDR2 YYNGEE. The CDR3 totals 15 residues.